The clone carrying this T cell receptor (beta chain) was detected only once. The CDR3 runs 15 residues. Looked up from germline, CDR1 is MGHRA and CDR2 is YSYEKL. V gave up 4 bases and J gave up 0 bases, with 10 bases separating them. The study ran its PCR with 60 Vbeta and 13 Jbeta primers. Produced via immunoSEQ multiplex PCR; TCRdb's table is partial and in-frame only. The sample lists about 190,000 clones, around 90% seen once, with around 0.98% in the top ten. This record belongs to a study of cytomegalovirus exposure and HLA in healthy donors. The V gene is TRBV4-1, the J gene TRBJ1-3, with D possibly being TRBD1 (5 bases). The TCR was taken from a boy between 2 and 10 years old in good health and CMV-seronegative. The sequencing sample was made of PBMCs. CDR3 nucleotides: TGCGCCAGCAGCCTTCGGGGGAGCTCTGGAAACACCATATATTTT. This codes for CASSLRGSSGNTIYF.